This T cell receptor (beta chain) was identified in a study of T cells in Graves' hyperthyroidism and ophthalmopathy (dated by TCRdb to between 2017 and 2020). About the full investigation: Peripheral blood samples were taken at initial diagnosis, before any treatment was given. After blood sampling, hyperthyroidism patients were treated with methimazole at a starting dose of 30 mg daily, and ophthalmopathy patients were treated with high-dose intravenous methylprednisolone. The 90 to 100 discovery patients were randomly divided into training and test sets at a 7:3 ratio. Prospective prediction of ophthalmopathy was tested in an independent validation cohort consisting of 18 hyperthyroidism patients and some 16 patients who later progressed to ophthalmopathy. To identify distinguishing TCR V-J signatures, a discovery cohort of 95 to 100 patients was used, comprising 43 with Graves' ophthalmopathy and approximately 57 with stable Graves' hyperthyroidism. In addition, the study compared T-cell repertoires in thyroid tissue and in blood from about six Graves' hyperthyroidism patients. According to the paper, TCR Vbeta CDR3 sequencing was carried out on some 130 peripheral blood samples, which came from around 43 ophthalmopathy, around 75 hyperthyroidism and some 17 progressor patients.

At least ten counts were recorded for this clonotype. Its recognized antigen is unknown. There are no base qualities to consult, and no much larger clone falls within one base. Amplification of TCR beta CDR3 regions was carried out from RNA transcripts. For the first round of RT-PCR on the TCR CDR3, the HTBI primer set was used together with the Qiagen OneStep RT-PCR kit. The libraries were constructed in a second round of multiplex PCR and then size-selected and purified. Sequencing of the libraries was done on an Illumina HiSeq2000 using paired-end 100 bp reads. The source study handled its data this way. Raw data were processed with SOAPnuke, discarding reads with adapters, uncalled bases, mean Phred below 15, or no exact constant-primer or identifier match. High-quality paired reads were merged with COPE v1.2.5, and unique nucleotide sequences were defined as clonotypes. Clonotypes were aligned to IMGT TRBV, TRBD and TRBJ reference segments using MiTCR v1.1. The analysis included only V-J combinations with a frequency above 0.0001, which together covered around 99% of the repertoires. The TCS score was defined as F50 (clonal expansion) divided by E x V (chaos), with BLOSUM62-based TCRdist calculated between CDR3 peptides within each V-J. Welch's t-statistics and random forest reduced approximately 520 V-J features to 13, which were used in a naive Bayes classifier (R e1071). TCRdb trimmed the raw reads at Q25, called clones with MiXCR and kept productive beta chains. Identical CDR3 proteins give one entry, which carries the most common genes and DNA. TCRdb, rather than the study authors, made the V and J calls. For this sample the table gives under 650,000 distinct CDR3 sequences, of which roughly 16% were detected only once. Less than 4.5% of the sample goes to the ten largest clones.

A patient counted as having stable Graves' hyperthyroidism if no progression to ophthalmopathy occurred over 18 months of follow-up. Hyperthyroidism patients were aged 18 to 65 years and newly diagnosed, with disease duration of less than 2 months. Patients with uncontrolled infections, other autoimmune diseases, pregnancy or lactation were excluded. Clinical symptoms, serum thyroxine and TRAb, thyroid ultrasound, and orbital computed tomography formed the basis for the diagnoses. PBMCs were isolated from 10 ml of fresh peripheral blood by Ficoll-Paque density gradient centrifugation. Trizol reagent was used to extract total RNA, and RNA quality was then checked on an Agilent 2100 Bioanalyzer. CDR1 is given as GTSNPN and CDR2 as SVGIG, both from the germline V gene (reference sequence). The CDR3 starts with the cysteine, ends with the phenylalanine, and has 14 residues. This entry keeps only the CDR3 DNA: 42 bases, framed from base 1. Trimmed from V: 4 bases; trimmed from J: 6 bases; junction bases lacking a gene match: 7.

What the study reported, not specific to this receptor: In validation, progression to ophthalmopathy was predicted by the model with nearly 71% sensitivity and 72% to 80% specificity, a median of about 6.8 months before onset. Ophthalmopathy was separated from stable hyperthyroidism by a 13 V-J signature model, with around 88% sensitivity and approximately 81% specificity obtained in cross-validation and 80%/75% obtained in testing. No statistical method was used to set the sample size in advance, and investigators knew the group allocation. Most expanded thyroid clonotypes (frequency above 0.001) were also detected in blood, suggesting blood repertoires may reflect thyroid immune responses.

This TCR derives from a woman younger than 45 with Graves' hyperthyroidism. Sequenced input: blood. The sequence links TRBV30 to TRBJ2-7, and TRBD2 matches 12 of the central bases. The bases are TGTGCCTGGATGGATGGACTAGCGGGAAGCGAGCAGTACTTC. Its translation is CAWMDGLAGSEQYF. The reference TRBV30 and TRBJ2-7 proteins fill in what lies around the CDR3, so the full variable domain reads SQTIHQWPATLVQPVGSPLSLECTVEGTSNPNLYWYRQAAGRGLQLLFYSVGIGQISSEVPQNLSASRPQDRQFILSSKKLLLSDSGFYLCAWMDGLAGSEQYFGPGTRLTVT.